Listed below are T cell receptor beta chains from one sample, sequenced in a study of shared clonotypes between healthy human individuals. Here immunoSEQ multiplex PCR was the method, and the copy in TCRdb shows in-frame clones only, minus some. The sample has a few million clones, approximately 93% seen once. Specimen: naive CD4+ T cells from PBMCs. All receptors derive from a man aged 18 to 35 in good health. Some clones in this sample may be carry-over from other donors' samples. The conserved cysteine and the conserved F or W are not part of the CDR3 here.

CDR3 length	J gene	V gene	CDR3 protein
12	TRBJ2-1	TRBV4-3	ASSLAAGGFEQF
12	TRBJ2-1	TRBV6-1	ASDFGGPYGEQF
13	TRBJ1-3	TRBV6-1	ASSTDSSSGNTIY
11	TRBJ2-1	TRBV2	ASRGLVYNEQF
14	TRBJ1-4	TRBV15	ATSRGPGGVDEKLF
12	TRBJ1-5	TRBV18	ASSQGRSNQPQH
14	TRBJ1-4	TRBV5-1	ASSFSRAATNEKLF
9	TRBJ2-1	TRBV4-2	ASSPGREQF
13	TRBJ2-3	TRBV5-1	ASSWGQGAWDTQY
13	TRBJ2-1	TRBV7-8	ASSVAGHMSNEQF